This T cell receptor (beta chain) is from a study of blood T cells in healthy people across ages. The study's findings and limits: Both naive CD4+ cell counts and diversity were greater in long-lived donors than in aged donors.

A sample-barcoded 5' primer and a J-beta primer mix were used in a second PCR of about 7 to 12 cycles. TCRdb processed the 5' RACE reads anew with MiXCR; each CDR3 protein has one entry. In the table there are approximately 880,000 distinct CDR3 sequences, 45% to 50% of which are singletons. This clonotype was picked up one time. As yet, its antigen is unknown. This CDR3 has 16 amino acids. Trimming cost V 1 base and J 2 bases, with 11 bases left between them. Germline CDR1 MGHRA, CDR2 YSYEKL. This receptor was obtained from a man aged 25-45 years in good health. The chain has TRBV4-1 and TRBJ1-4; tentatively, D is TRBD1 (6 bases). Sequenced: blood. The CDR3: CASSQGQVLTNEKLFF. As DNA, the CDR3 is TGCGCCAGCAGCCAAGGACAGGTTTTGACTAATGAAAAACTGTTTTTT.